These T cell receptor beta chains were read from a single sample in a study of blood T cell repertoires in COVID-19. Libraries were prepared by immunoSEQ multiplex PCR; TCRdb keeps only in-frame clonotypes and omits some of them. The sample consists of about 78,000 clones, 84% of them appearing once. Sample: peripheral blood. These receptors were obtained from a man aged 45-65 years with acute or convalescent COVID-19. Both conserved end residues are part of each CDR3. Each record gives: V gene, clone size, J gene, D gene, CDR3 DNA, CDR3 protein. D genes are given only for firm matches. Part of the rows lack a size; the others show once, few, many or a class for expanded clones.

V gene: TRBV4-3
clone size: .
J gene: TRBJ2-3
D gene: TRBD2
CDR3 DNA: TGCGCCAGCAGCCAGGCGACTAGCGGAGTTAGCACAGATACGCAGTATTTT
CDR3 protein: CASSQATSGVSTDTQYF

V gene: TRBV28
clone size: .
J gene: TRBJ1-5
D gene: .
CDR3 DNA: TGTGCCAGCAGTTACGTCGAGGCCGACCAGCATTTT
CDR3 protein: CASSYVEADQHF

V gene: TRBV30
clone size: .
J gene: TRBJ1-5
D gene: TRBD1
CDR3 DNA: TGTGCCTGGAGTCAGGGGGCTTTGGATCAGCCCCAGCATTTT
CDR3 protein: CAWSQGALDQPQHF

V gene: TRBV29-1
clone size: .
J gene: TRBJ1-2
D gene: .
CDR3 DNA: TGCAGCGTACGCGGTAACTATGGCTACACCTTC
CDR3 protein: CSVRGNYGYTF

V gene: TRBV4-1
clone size: .
J gene: TRBJ2-1
D gene: TRBD1
CDR3 DNA: TGCGCCAGCAGCCAAGTGGTTGACAGGGGGCTTCTTAATGAGCAGTTCTTC
CDR3 protein: CASSQVVDRGLLNEQFF

V gene: TRBV9
clone size: .
J gene: TRBJ1-2
D gene: .
CDR3 DNA: TGTGCCAGCAGCGTTCAGGGCGCCTATGGCTACACCTTC
CDR3 protein: CASSVQGAYGYTF

V gene: TRBV6-5
clone size: .
J gene: TRBJ1-2
D gene: .
CDR3 DNA: TGTGCCAGCAGTTATAGCGGGGCGCTCTATGGCTACACCTTC
CDR3 protein: CASSYSGALYGYTF

V gene: TRBV15
clone size: .
J gene: TRBJ2-3
D gene: .
CDR3 DNA: TGTGCCTCCCTCGCGGCGGGAACAGATACGCAGTATTTT
CDR3 protein: CASLAAGTDTQYF

V gene: TRBV11-2
clone size: once
J gene: TRBJ2-5
D gene: TRBD1
CDR3 DNA: TGTGCCAGCAGCTCCGGACAGGAAGAGACCCAGTACTTC
CDR3 protein: CASSSGQEETQYF

V gene: TRBV7-8
clone size: .
J gene: TRBJ2-1
D gene: .
CDR3 DNA: TGTGCCAGCCAAACAGGGTACGGAGCCTTAAGCAATGAGCAGTTCTTC
CDR3 protein: CASQTGYGALSNEQFF

V gene: TRBV19
clone size: .
J gene: TRBJ2-1
D gene: .
CDR3 DNA: TGTGCCAGTAGACCCGCGGGGAGGTCAAGTGAGCAGTTCTTC
CDR3 protein: CASRPAGRSSEQFF

V gene: TRBV10-2
clone size: .
J gene: TRBJ2-2
D gene: TRBD1
CDR3 DNA: TGCGCCGTCGCCTTACTCTCTTGGACAGGCAAGATCTCCGGGGAGCTGTTTTTT
CDR3 protein: CAVALLSWTGKISGELFF

V gene: TRBV4-1
clone size: .
J gene: TRBJ2-7
D gene: TRBD2
CDR3 DNA: TGCGCCAGCAGCCAAGCGTCCGGGACTAGCGTCTACGAGCAGTACTTC
CDR3 protein: CASSQASGTSVYEQYF

V gene: TRBV6-5
clone size: .
J gene: TRBJ1-2
D gene: .
CDR3 DNA: TGTGCCAGCAGTACACTAGGGCGCTACTATGGCTACACCTTC
CDR3 protein: CASSTLGRYYGYTF